The 18 T cell receptor beta chains listed next were all sequenced from one sample in a study of blood T cell repertoires in COVID-19. Produced via immunoSEQ multiplex PCR; TCRdb's table is partial and in-frame only. The sample includes roughly 330,000 clones, around 87% of them seen just once. Sample: PBMCs or T cells enriched from blood (not recorded which). The source of these receptors is a woman aged 25 to 39 who had recovered from COVID-19.

The chain has TRBV13 and TRBJ1-2; 9 bases are shared with TRBD1. There are 15 residues in the CDR3. CDR1 and CDR2 (germline): PRHDT, FYEKMQ (reference sequence). Unmatched junction bases numbered 3, after V lost 4 bases and J lost 0 bases. The CDR3 spells CASSSGTGTNYGYTF. The CDR3 DNA reads TGTGCCAGCAGCTCGGGGACAGGGACTAACTATGGCTACACCTTC.

This clone was seen a handful of times. V and J are TRBV30 and TRBJ1-2; weak D call: TRBD1 (6 bases). V was pared by 4 bases and J by 5 bases, with 14 bases between. Germline CDR1 is GTSNPN and CDR2 is SVGIG (reference sequence). This CDR3 spans 13 amino acids. CDR3 sequence reads: CAWKWGRRYGYTF. The CDR3 DNA reads as TGTGCCTGGAAATGGGGGCGAAGGTATGGCTACACCTTC.

The chain has TRBV2 and TRBJ1-4, with 7 bases lining up with TRBD1. Germline V gene lookup returns CDR1 SNHLY and CDR2 FYNNEI. This CDR3 comprises 15 residues. J lost 8 bases, V lost 6 bases, and 12 bases had no gene match. Here the CDR3 reads CASSVEGTVGEKLFF. CDR3 coding DNA: TGTGCCAGCAGCGTCGAGGGGACAGTCGGGGAAAAACTGTTTTTT. Full variable domain (missing parts from reference TRBV2 and TRBJ1-4): EPEVTQTPSHQVTQMGQEVILRCVPISNHLYFYWYRQILGQKVEFLVSFYNNEISEKSEIFDDQFSVERPDGSNFTLKIRSTKLEDSAMYFCASSVEGTVGEKLFFGSGTQLSVL.

The chain has TRBV6-5 and TRBJ2-7; 7 nucleotides agree with TRBD1. The CDR3 contains 15 residues. Germline values: CDR1 MNHEY, CDR2 SVGAGI. The V segment lost 7 bases and the J segment 2 bases; nucleotides outside the gene matches: 11. Here the CDR3 reads CASTGDSLVTYEQYF. CDR3 bases: TGTGCCAGCACCGGGGACAGCCTTGTGACCTACGAGCAGTACTTC.

The chain uses TRBV2 and TRBJ1-2; D is possibly TRBD1 (5 bases). The V and J ends lost 3 bases and 8 bases respectively, with 16 bases between them. CDR3 size: 14 residues. Germline V lookup: CDR1 SNHLY, CDR2 FYNNEI. CDR3 sequence reads: CASSDGTDGLGYTF. The DNA for the CDR3 is TGTGCCAGCAGTGATGGGACGGATGGACTAGGCTACACCTTC. The variable domain in full, completed from reference TRBV2 and TRBJ1-2, reads EPEVTQTPSHQVTQMGQEVILRCVPISNHLYFYWYRQILGQKVEFLVSFYNNEISEKSEIFDDQFSVERPDGSNFTLKIRSTKLEDSAMYFCASSDGTDGLGYTFGSGTRLTVV.

This clone was picked up a small number of times. The CDR3 loop is CASSDRANTGELFF. The CDR3, as DNA: TGTGCCAGCAGCGACAGGGCGAACACCGGGGAGCTGTTTTTT. V and J are TRBV9 and TRBJ2-2; maybe TRBD1 (6 bases). Trimming removed 3 bases at V and 0 bases at J, with 6 bases between. This CDR3 is built from 14 residues. Per the germline V gene, CDR1 is SGDLS and CDR2 is YYNGEE.

The J gene is TRBJ1-6, the V gene TRBV9, with D perhaps TRBD1 (5 bases). CDR1 is SGDLS, CDR2 YYNGEE, per germline. The CDR3 runs 15 residues. Trimming left V 0 bases short and J 2 bases short, with 6 bases between. The CDR3: CASSVETAYNSPLHF. The CDR3 DNA reads TGTGCCAGCAGCGTAGAGACAGCCTATAATTCACCCCTCCACTTT.

V and J are TRBV15 and TRBJ2-7; TRBD1 matches 7 bases. Germline CDR1 is LNHNV and CDR2 is YYDKDF (reference sequence). This CDR3 region has 13 residues. The trim removed 2 bases at V and 3 bases at J, leaving 1 base unmatched. The DNA of the CDR3 is TGTGCCACCAGCAGAAGACAGGGCTACGAGCAGTACTTC. Residues: CATSRRQGYEQYF. The variable domain in full, with the rest retrieved from reference TRBV15 and TRBJ2-7, is DAMVIQNPRYQVTQFGKPVTLSCSQTLNHNVMYWYQQKSSQAPKLLFHYYDKDFNNEADTPDNFQSRRPNTSFCFLDIRSPGLGDTAMYLCATSRRQGYEQYFGPGTRLTVT.

The chain employs TRBV6-5 and TRBJ1-1, with TRBD1 identical over 8 bases. The length of the CDR3 is 13 residues. The germline V gene encodes CDR1 MNHEY and CDR2 SVGAGI. J gave up 8 bases and V 8 bases, and 10 bases lay outside the gene matches. CDR3 protein: CASAFWDRREAFF. CDR3 nucleotide sequence: TGTGCCAGCGCGTTTTGGGACAGGCGCGAAGCTTTCTTT.

V usage is TRBV28 and J usage is TRBJ2-5, with 10 bases that match TRBD2. The CDR3 sequence is 17 residues long. V shed 3 bases, J shed 2 bases, and the junction held 9 bases outside the gene matches. CDR1 is MDHEN, CDR2 SYDVKM, per germline. The CDR3 protein is CASSFWLAGDTQETQYF. CDR3 in DNA: TGTGCCAGCAGTTTTTGGCTAGCGGGGGATACACAAGAGACCCAGTACTTC.

This clone was seen only once. This chain uses TRBV4-1 with TRBJ2-3, with 8 nucleotides matching TRBD2. The germline V gene encodes CDR1 MGHRA and CDR2 YSYEKL. The CDR3 loop spans 16 amino acids. The ends lost 1 base at V and 5 bases at J; junction bases unmatched: 8. The CDR3 reads CASSQARGGREDTQYF. The CDR3 region has the DNA TGCGCCAGCAGCCAAGCCCGGGGGGGCCGGGAAGATACGCAGTATTTT.

V usage is TRBV5-1 and J usage is TRBJ2-7; D uncertain. V lost 0 bases and J 2 bases, leaving 6 bases between the germline ends. CDR1 is SGHRS and CDR2 is YFSETQ in the germline V gene. The CDR3 has 13 residues. The CDR3 coding sequence is TGCGCCAGCAGCTTGGGTTTTACCTACGAGCAGTACTTC. This sequence encodes CASSLGFTYEQYF.

V gene TRBV4-1 combines with J gene TRBJ2-2; TRBD2 might be the D (5 bases). CDR1 MGHRA and CDR2 YSYEKL come from the germline V gene. The V and J ends lost 0 bases and 4 bases respectively, with 15 bases between them. The CDR3 covers 17 residues. This chain's CDR3 is CASSQDFDGGATGELFF. The CDR3 DNA is TGCGCCAGCAGCCAAGATTTTGACGGAGGAGCCACCGGGGAGCTGTTTTTT.

The V and J genes are TRBV4-3 and TRBJ2-7; 11 nucleotides line up with TRBD2. CDR1 and CDR2 (germline): LGHNA, YSLEER. The trim removed 1 base at V and 7 bases at J, leaving 12 bases unmatched. The CDR3 extends over 17 amino acids. For the CDR3, the DNA is TGCGCCAGCAGCCAAGGGCTTAGCGGGGGGGCGATTAAGGAGCAGTACTTC. Translation gives CASSQGLSGGAIKEQYF.

This chain joins TRBV19 and TRBJ1-2; perhaps TRBD1 as D (6 bases). This CDR3 is built from 15 residues. CDR1 LNHDA and CDR2 SQIVND come from the germline V gene (reference sequence). Trimming removed 8 bases from V and 3 bases from J, with 19 bases in between. The CDR3 coding sequence is TGTGCCAGTTCCTTAGAAGGGGGAGATTACTATGGCTACACCTTC. Translated, it gives CASSLEGGDYYGYTF.

The chain carries TRBV7-3 and TRBJ1-1; 8 bases map to TRBD1. V was pared by 5 bases and J by 4 bases, with 6 bases of the junction left unmatched. CDR1 and CDR2 from the germline V gene are SGHTA and FQGTGA. The CDR3 has 14 residues. This chain's CDR3 is CASSPGQGSTEAFF. CDR3 DNA: TGTGCCAGCAGCCCCGGACAGGGTAGCACTGAAGCTTTCTTT.

This chain uses TRBV28 with TRBJ1-6; D is unclear. The length of the CDR3 is 17 residues. V was cut by 5 bases and J by 6 bases, with 20 bases left in between. Germline-derived CDR1 and CDR2 are MDHEN and SYDVKM. CDR3 DNA: TGTGCCAGCAGTCGCCCGGGATGGTTAACTCTTAATTCACCCCTCCACTTT. Translating it yields CASSRPGWLTLNSPLHF.

As regards this clone: An end of the junction differs from the germline gene, which may be a read error. The V and J genes are TRBV7-7 and TRBJ1-5; 9 bases agree with TRBD1. The CDR3 loop spans 18 amino acids. Germline values: CDR1 SSHAT, CDR2 FNYEAQ (reference sequence). The CDR3 coding sequence is TGTGCTAGCAGCTTAAAAAATTCGACAGGGGGTAGCAATCAGCCCCAGCATTTT. Translation gives CASSLKNSTGGSNQPQHF.